Given below is one TCR beta chain in context. The data stem from a study of CD8 T cells in Susac syndrome. Random-hexamer reverse transcription was applied to about 0.45 to 1 ug RNA. The TCR beta CDR3 was amplified by immunoSEQ multiplex PCR across 54 Vbeta, 13 Jbeta. TCRdb ran MiXCR on the immunoSEQ multiplex PCR reads and lists one entry per CDR3 protein. The sample carries over 95,000 distinct CDR3 sequences, around 90% recorded once. Sequencing of TCR beta drew on CD8+ and CD4+ T cells from blood. CDR3 length: 12 residues. Looked up from germline, CDR1 is MGHDK and CDR2 is SYGVNS. The ends lost 7 bases at V and 8 bases at J; junction bases unmatched: 7.

V is TRBV25-1 and J is TRBJ1-2, with TRBD1 matching over 7 bases. The sequenced sample was CD4+ T cells from PBMCs. The origin of this receptor is a human donor in good health. In DNA form, the CDR3 reads TGTGCCAGCACACAGGGGACGGGGGGCTACACCTTC. Amino acids: CASTQGTGGYTF.